This paragraph reports one TCR beta chain. No antigen is known for it. Germline V gene lookup returns CDR1 SGHRS and CDR2 YFSETQ. The ends lost 2 bases at V and 2 bases at J; junction bases unmatched: 4. The CDR3 spans 16 residues. Likely unrecorded immune exposures existed in these nominally healthy donors. Researchers ran the PCR with 60 Vbeta and 13 Jbeta primers. Clones were sequenced by immunoSEQ multiplex PCR, and TCRdb holds only the in-frame ones, with some missing. The data contain around 92,000 clones, about four fifths of them singletons. The sample originates from a study of cytomegalovirus exposure and HLA in healthy donors. General study findings and limits: Earlier findings revealed that most TCR beta V segments proved productive either about 90% or about 30% of the time.

The sequence came from an older woman in good health and CMV-seropositive. The chain combines TRBV5-1 with TRBJ2-1; TRBD2 matches at 10 bases. The sequencing sample was made of PBMCs. For the CDR3, the DNA is TGCGCCAGCAGCTTTGGGAGCGGGGGGGCCTACAATGAGCAGTTCTTC. This codes for CASSFGSGGAYNEQFF.